The clone carrying this T cell receptor (beta chain) is a singleton in its sample. What it binds is unknown. This specimen belongs to a study of somatic mutations in cytotoxic T cells in rheumatoid arthritis. The overall study: Blood from the patient (around 30 ml EDTA) was drawn right after diagnosis, pretreatment.

Per the study methods: In patients, CD8+ clones bigger than 1% rarely had the same sequence as a published virus-specific TCRB. Clones were sequenced by immunoSEQ multiplex PCR, and TCRdb holds only the in-frame ones, with some missing. V, J and clone size are those of that table, while D and trimming were read from the DNA. The repertoire includes roughly 13,000 clones, roughly three quarters of them detected once, and roughly 7.4% sits in the top ten. Study-level findings and limits: Rheumatoid arthritis patients showed CD8+ clonality increasing with age, unlike healthy controls.

With 3 bases removed from V and 5 bases from J, the gap between germline ends came to 16 bases. This CDR3 contains 15 residues. Looked up from germline, CDR1 is SSHAT and CDR2 is FNYEAQ (reference sequence). The origin of this receptor is an adult with rheumatoid arthritis. This chain joins TRBV7-7 and TRBJ2-5; D might be TRBD1 or TRBD2, each matching 5 bases. Input material: CD8+ T cells sorted from blood. This chain's CDR3 is CASSFRGVPEETQYF. In nucleotides, the CDR3 is TGTGCCAGCAGCTTTAGGGGAGTTCCGGAGGAGACCCAGTACTTC.